Below, 30 T cell receptor beta chains from the same sample are listed, as sequenced in a study of blood T cell repertoires in COVID-19. The repertoire was sequenced with immunoSEQ multiplex PCR; TCRdb's copy has only in-frame clones and lacks some. The profile shows some 390,000 clones, about 89% of them singletons. The sequencing input was peripheral blood. The receptors were sampled from a woman in her 40s with COVID-19, enrolled during active disease.

The rearrangement links TRBV5-3 to TRBJ1-4; D might be TRBD1 (5 bases). TRBV5-3 is recorded as an ORF, its role being uncertain. Trimming cost V 6 bases and J 9 bases, with 9 bases left between them. The length of the CDR3 is 11 residues. CDR3 amino acids: CARKGAQKLFF. DNA for the CDR3: TGTGCCAGAAAAGGGGCGCAAAAACTGTTTTTT.

The chain has TRBV7-3 and TRBJ2-2; 12 nucleotides agree with TRBD1. Germline loops: CDR1 SGHTA, CDR2 FQGTGA. This CDR3 has 16 amino acids. V trimming: 4 bases; J trimming: 5 bases; junction bases outside the gene matches: 5. The CDR3 loop reads CASSSPGQGATGELFF. The DNA for the CDR3 is TGTGCCAGCAGCTCTCCGGGACAGGGGGCTACCGGGGAGCTGTTTTTT.

The V call is TRBV11-3, the J call TRBJ1-3, with D perhaps matching TRBD1 (6 bases). V lost 4 bases and J 4 bases, leaving 14 bases between the germline ends. Germline V CDR1 and CDR2: SGHNT, YENEEA. CDR3 length: 15 residues. The CDR3 bases are TGTGCCAGCAGCTCCAACGGGGGGGCGGGAAACACCATATATTTT. Translating gives CASSSNGGAGNTIYF.

The CDR3 protein is CASGKGGENTEAFF. CDR3 DNA sequence: TGCGCCAGCGGCAAGGGCGGGGAGAACACTGAAGCTTTCTTT. The chain uses TRBV5-1 and TRBJ1-1, with D unclear. Germline assignment: CDR1 SGHRS and CDR2 YFSETQ. The length of the CDR3 is 14 residues. V was clipped by 7 bases and J by 1 base, with 14 bases between them.

The chain is built from TRBV20-1 and TRBJ1-2; TRBD1 might be the D (6 bases). Trimming took off 3 bases at V and 8 bases at J, with 10 bases between the two ends. There are 11 residues in the CDR3. Per the germline V gene, CDR1 is DFQATT and CDR2 is SNEGSKA (reference sequence). CDR3 amino acids: CSARSTGGYTF. In DNA, the CDR3 is TGCAGTGCTAGGTCCACAGGGGGCTACACCTTC.

The V gene is TRBV25-1, the J gene TRBJ1-2; perhaps TRBD1 as D (5 bases). Germline CDR1 is MGHDK and CDR2 is SYGVNS. V was shortened by 2 bases and J by 3 bases, with 10 bases between the two germline ends. CDR3 length: 14 residues. The chain's CDR3 is CASSEREGYYGYTF. The DNA for the CDR3 is TGTGCCAGCAGTGAAAGGGAGGGGTACTATGGCTACACCTTC.

The chain uses TRBV24-1 and TRBJ1-1; TRBD1 is a possible D gene (5 bases). Trimming stripped 4 bases from V and 10 bases from J, with 18 bases between. CDR3 length equals 14 residues. Per germline, CDR1 KGHDR and CDR2 SFDVKD. The DNA for the CDR3 is TGTGCCACCAGTGACTTGGGAGGGGTGTCGGGAGCTTTCTTT. Translation: CATSDLGGVSGAFF.

The gene calls are TRBV28 and TRBJ2-5, with D possibly TRBD1 on 6 matching bases. This CDR3 is built from 13 residues. Looked up from germline, CDR1 is MDHEN and CDR2 is SYDVKM. Between the trimmed V and J ends, which lost 6 bases and 0 bases, there was a span of 8 bases. The CDR3 nucleotides read TGTGCCAGCAGCTCAGGGGACCAAGAGACCCAGTACTTC. Translated: CASSSGDQETQYF.

The gene calls are TRBV5-1 and TRBJ1-4, with a possible D match to TRBD1 (5 bases). Germline V lookup: CDR1 SGHRS, CDR2 YFSETQ. V was shortened by 4 bases and J by 11 bases, with 21 bases between the two germline ends. CDR3 size: 15 residues. The CDR3 region is CASSPDAGPGGKLFF. CDR3 nucleotide sequence: TGCGCCAGCAGCCCAGATGCGGGCCCGGGGGGGAAACTGTTTTTT.

This chain links TRBV4-2 with TRBJ1-2, with TRBD1 identical over 7 bases. Per germline, CDR1 LGHNA and CDR2 YNFKEQ. The CDR3 has 15 residues. The trim removed 4 bases at V and 5 bases at J, leaving 10 bases unmatched. The CDR3 region is CASSPRTGQPYGYTF. The DNA of the CDR3 is TGTGCCAGCAGCCCGAGAACGGGACAGCCATATGGCTACACCTTC.

CDR3 coding DNA: TGTGCCAGCAGAACCTCGGACAGGGCCGGTGAAAAACTGTTTTTT. Translating gives CASRTSDRAGEKLFF. The chain recombines TRBV5-8 with TRBJ1-4, with 8 bases matching TRBD1. The CDR3 covers 15 residues. Trimming cost V 5 bases and J 7 bases; bases outside gene matches: 10. Germline assignment: CDR1 SGHTS and CDR2 YDEGEE.

This rearrangement joins TRBV6-1 to TRBJ1-2; tentative D call: TRBD1 (6 bases). Germline V gives CDR1 MNHNS, CDR2 SASEGT. Trimming took off 3 bases at V and 1 base at J, with 12 bases between the two ends. The CDR3 covers 15 residues. Written as DNA, the CDR3 is TGTGCCAGCAGTGATAAGTCAGGGGTTAACTATGGCTACACCTTC. Translation: CASSDKSGVNYGYTF.

CDR3 in amino acids: CASSPIFDGSYGYTF. Written as DNA, the CDR3 is TGTGCCAGCAGCCCGATCTTCGATGGGAGCTATGGCTACACCTTC. The rearrangement links TRBV7-2 to TRBJ1-2; D gene unclear. Germline V CDR1 and CDR2: SGHTA, FQGNSA. V was pared by 5 bases and J by 4 bases, with 17 bases between. CDR3 size: 15 residues.

The rearrangement uses TRBV2 and TRBJ2-3; TRBD2 matches 9 bases. This CDR3 is built from 15 residues. Germline CDR1 is SNHLY and CDR2 is FYNNEI. V was pared by 7 bases and J by 3 bases, with 8 bases of the junction left unmatched. The CDR3 loop reads CASNLSGGGTDTQYF. Written as DNA, the CDR3 is TGTGCCAGCAATCTTAGCGGGGGAGGAACAGATACGCAGTATTTT.

This sequence joins TRBV9 and TRBJ2-2, with a weak D call TRBD1 (6 bases). The CDR3 loop spans 15 amino acids. Per germline, CDR1 SGDLS and CDR2 YYNGEE. Trimming stripped 0 bases from V and 4 bases from J, with 10 bases between. As DNA, the CDR3 is TGTGCCAGCAGCGTAGGGCAGGGGAGCACCGGGGAGCTGTTTTTT. It yields the protein CASSVGQGSTGELFF.

This chain links TRBV14 with TRBJ1-6; a possible D gene is TRBD1 (5 bases). The CDR3 has 16 amino acids. V was clipped by 3 bases and J by 6 bases, with 15 bases between them. The V gene's germline CDR1 is SGHDN and CDR2 FVKESK. CDR3 amino acids: CASSHLWGDANSPLHF. The CDR3 DNA follows: TGTGCCAGCAGCCACCTCTGGGGGGATGCTAATTCACCCCTCCACTTT.

This chain joins TRBV28 and TRBJ1-2; TRBD1 agrees at 10 bases. This CDR3 is 15 amino acids long. CDR1 is MDHEN and CDR2 is SYDVKM in the germline V gene. Trimming took 3 bases from V and 4 from J; bases not matched to a gene: 5. As DNA, the CDR3 is TGTGCCAGCAGTTTTGGGACAGGGGTTACCTATGGCTACACCTTC. This encodes CASSFGTGVTYGYTF.

The chain combines TRBV6-5 with TRBJ1-2, with a possible D match to TRBD1 (5 bases). The CDR3 has 16 amino acids. Trimming took off 0 bases at V and 0 bases at J, with 11 bases between the two ends. Germline V lookup: CDR1 MNHEY, CDR2 SVGAGI. The CDR3 DNA sequence: TGTGCCAGCAGTTACTCTGGGGCAGAAGCTAACTATGGCTACACCTTC. This encodes CASSYSGAEANYGYTF.

The V gene is TRBV18, the J gene TRBJ2-3; the D is unclear. CDR1 is KGHSH and CDR2 is LQKENI in the germline V gene. The CDR3 is made up of 13 amino acids. Trimming shortened V by 6 bases and J by 4 bases, and 11 bases separated the two germline ends. The CDR3 DNA reads TGTGCCAGCTCTCCTACGGTCTCAGATACGCAGTATTTT. Its protein product is CASSPTVSDTQYF.

The chain uses TRBV28 and TRBJ1-4; D gene uncertain. This CDR3 comprises 10 residues. The germline V gene has CDR1 MDHEN and CDR2 SYDVKM. Trimming left V 10 bases short and J 8 bases short, with 8 bases between. Written as DNA, the CDR3 is TGTGCCACCGGGGAGGAAAAACTGTTTTTT. Its translation: CATGEEKLFF.

The rearrangement links TRBV7-2 to TRBJ1-5, with D tentatively TRBD1 (5 bases). The CDR3 has 15 residues. V lost 4 bases to trimming and J lost 4 bases, with 14 bases between them. CDR1 and CDR2 (germline): SGHTA, FQGNSA. The DNA of the CDR3 is TGTGCCAGCAGCTCTGAATTAAGGGGAAATCAGCCCCAGCATTTT. Protein: CASSSELRGNQPQHF. Full variable domain (rest looked up from reference TRBV7-2 and TRBJ1-5): GAGVSQSPSNKVTEKGKDVELRCDPISGHTALYWYRQSLGQGLEFLIYFQGNSAPDKSGLPSDRFSAERTGGSVSTLTIQRTQQEDSAVYLCASSSELRGNQPQHFGDGTRLSIL.

The CDR3 DNA reads as TGTGCCTGGACCCGTGGTGGCAGAGGGACCCAGTACTTC. It specifies CAWTRGGRGTQYF. The V and J genes are TRBV30 and TRBJ2-5, with D unclear. The CDR3 runs to 13 residues. From germline, CDR1 is GTSNPN and CDR2 SVGIG (reference sequence). V lost 4 bases and J 7 bases, leaving 16 bases between the germline ends.

The chain combines TRBV19 with TRBJ1-5; 8 positions match TRBD1. The CDR3 runs 15 residues. With 5 bases clipped from V and 4 bases from J, the junction kept 7 bases outside the gene matches. Germline V CDR1 and CDR2: LNHDA, SQIVND (reference sequence). The CDR3 DNA sequence: TGTGCCAGTAGTCGGAGCCAGGGGGCGAATCAGCCCCAGCATTTT. This gives the protein CASSRSQGANQPQHF.

V gene TRBV5-1 combines with J gene TRBJ2-7, with no clear D. This CDR3 contains 13 residues. The germline gives CDR1 SGHRS, CDR2 YFSETQ. Trimming shortened V by 0 bases and J by 2 bases, and 6 bases separated the two germline ends. The CDR3 here is CASSLVSPYEQYF. CDR3 bases: TGCGCCAGCAGCTTGGTGAGCCCCTACGAGCAGTACTTC.

The chain carries TRBV7-3 and TRBJ2-3, with a weak D call TRBD2 (6 bases). The CDR3 extends over 14 amino acids. Trimming cost V 5 bases and J 2 bases, with 11 bases left between them. Germline CDR1 reads SGHTA; CDR2 reads FQGTGA. CDR3 in amino acids: CASSRSGNTDTQYF. As DNA, the CDR3 is TGTGCCAGCAGCCGTAGCGGTAACACAGATACGCAGTATTTT.

DNA for the CDR3: TGCGCCAGCAGGAAACTATCGTCCGGGAATGAAGCTTTCTTT. Translated, it gives CASRKLSSGNEAFF. The rearrangement uses TRBV5-1 and TRBJ1-1; D is uncertain. The germline V gene encodes CDR1 SGHRS and CDR2 YFSETQ. V was pared by 5 bases and J by 7 bases, with 18 bases between. The CDR3 totals 14 residues.

This clone has a single count. This sequence joins TRBV18 and TRBJ1-1; D is unclear. V was shortened by 0 bases and J by 0 bases, with 14 bases between the two germline ends. This CDR3 has 17 residues. From germline, CDR1 is KGHSH and CDR2 LQKENI. Here the CDR3 DNA reads TGTGCCAGCTCACCACCCTCAGGACTCACCATGAACACTGAAGCTTTCTTT. Its protein is CASSPPSGLTMNTEAFF.

The sample holds a few counts of this clone. This chain joins TRBV4-2 and TRBJ1-5; D unclear. Deletions cut 6 bases from V and 0 bases from J, with 15 bases between. The CDR3 length is 16 residues. Germline CDR1 is LGHNA and CDR2 is YNFKEQ. As DNA, the CDR3 is TGTGCCAGCAGTCAACTGCCAGGACTTAGCAATCAGCCCCAGCATTTT. It codes for CASSQLPGLSNQPQHF.

This clone was counted only a few times. The CDR3 region has the DNA TGTGCCAGCAGCGGAGCCCGAGGGGAAAAACTGTTTTTT. Translating gives CASSGARGEKLFF. The V call is TRBV9, the J call TRBJ1-4, with D hard to call. CDR3 length: 13 residues. Germline V gene sequence: CDR1 SGDLS, CDR2 YYNGEE. V dropped 3 bases and J dropped 8 bases, with 11 bases sitting between them.

This chain joins TRBV5-1 and TRBJ2-1; 7 bases agree with TRBD1. In germline, CDR1 is SGHRS, CDR2 YFSETQ. The CDR3 length is 16 residues. V was clipped by 4 bases and J by 7 bases; unmatched bases: 14. CDR3 DNA: TGCGCCAGCAGCATCCGACGGACCGAGGGGGCTAATGAGCAGTTCTTC. Its translation: CASSIRRTEGANEQFF.